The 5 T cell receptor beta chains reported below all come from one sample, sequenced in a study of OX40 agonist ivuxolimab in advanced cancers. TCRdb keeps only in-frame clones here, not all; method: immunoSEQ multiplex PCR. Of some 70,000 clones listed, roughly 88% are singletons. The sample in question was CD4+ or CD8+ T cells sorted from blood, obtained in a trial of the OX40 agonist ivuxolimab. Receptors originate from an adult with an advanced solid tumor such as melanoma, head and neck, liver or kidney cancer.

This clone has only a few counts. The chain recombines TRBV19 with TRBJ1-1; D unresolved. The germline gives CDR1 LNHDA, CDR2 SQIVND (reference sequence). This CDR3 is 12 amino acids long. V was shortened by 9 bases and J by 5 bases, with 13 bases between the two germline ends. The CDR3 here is CASDSRWTEAFF. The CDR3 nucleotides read TGTGCCAGCGATTCGCGATGGACTGAAGCTTTCTTT.

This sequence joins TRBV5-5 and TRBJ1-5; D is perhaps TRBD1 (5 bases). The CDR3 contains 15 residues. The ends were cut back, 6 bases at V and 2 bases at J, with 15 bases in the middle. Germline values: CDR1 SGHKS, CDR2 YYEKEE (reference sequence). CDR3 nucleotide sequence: TGTGCCAGCACCTTCAACCTAGGGGGCAATCAGCCCCAGCATTTT. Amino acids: CASTFNLGGNQPQHF.

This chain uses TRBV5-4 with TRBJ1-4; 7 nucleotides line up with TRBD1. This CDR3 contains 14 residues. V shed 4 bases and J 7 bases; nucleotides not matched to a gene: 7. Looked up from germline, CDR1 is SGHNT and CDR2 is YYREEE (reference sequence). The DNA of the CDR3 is TGTGCCAGCAGCCCCAATCGGGACAGTGAAAAACTGTTTTTT. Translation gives CASSPNRDSEKLFF.

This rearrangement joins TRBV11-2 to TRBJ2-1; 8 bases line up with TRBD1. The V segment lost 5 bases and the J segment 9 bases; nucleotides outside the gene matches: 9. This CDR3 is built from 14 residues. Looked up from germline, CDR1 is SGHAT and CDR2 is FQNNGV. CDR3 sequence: CASSHLRQGSEQFF. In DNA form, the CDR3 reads TGTGCCAGCAGCCATTTAAGACAGGGGTCTGAGCAGTTCTTC.

CDR3 region: CASSQAQDLGHNEQFF. The CDR3 DNA reads as TGCGCCAGCAGCCAAGCTCAGGACCTCGGCCACAATGAGCAGTTCTTC. The J gene is TRBJ2-1, the V gene TRBV4-1, with D unresolved. Per germline, CDR1 MGHRA and CDR2 YSYEKL. The CDR3 runs 16 residues. The V gene lost 1 base and the J gene lost 5 bases, with 15 bases spanning the gap.